One sample yielded the 19 T cell receptor beta chains listed below, sequenced in a study of cytomegalovirus exposure and HLA in healthy donors. The data were produced by immunoSEQ multiplex PCR, yet TCRdb's version contains in-frame clones alone and is incomplete. This table holds about 260,000 clones, less than 95% found once. The sample taken for sequencing was PBMCs. The receptors stem from a woman in her 30s in good health and CMV-seronegative.

The chain is built from TRBV7-2 and TRBJ1-5; 7 bases are a match to TRBD1. V lost 5 bases to trimming and J lost 8 bases; unmatched junction nucleotides: 6. The CDR3 has 13 residues. Germline lookup yields CDR1 SGHTA and CDR2 FQGNSA. The CDR3 here is CASSITGAKPQHF. CDR3 nucleotides: TGTGCCAGCAGCATCACAGGGGCGAAGCCCCAGCATTTT.

The chain links TRBV7-9 to TRBJ1-4, with unresolved D. CDR1 SEHNR and CDR2 FQNEAQ come from the germline V gene (reference sequence). V was clipped by 1 base and J by 8 bases, with 8 bases between them. The CDR3 extends over 13 amino acids. The chain's CDR3 is CASSLGMEEKLFF. In DNA form, the CDR3 reads TGTGCCAGCAGCTTAGGAATGGAAGAAAAACTGTTTTTT.

This clone is a singleton in its sample. J is TRBJ2-7 and V is TRBV19; D gene unclear. V was trimmed by 5 bases and J by 6 bases, leaving 14 bases between them. The CDR3 has 13 amino acids. The germline gives CDR1 LNHDA, CDR2 SQIVND (reference sequence). The DNA of the CDR3 is TGTGCCAGTAGTTTGTCCGGTTCGAGCGAGCAGTACTTC. Protein sequence: CASSLSGSSEQYF.

This chain joins TRBV2 and TRBJ2-7, with 9 bases fitting TRBD2. Germline CDR1 reads SNHLY; CDR2 reads FYNNEI. J gave up 0 bases and V 8 bases, and 5 bases lay outside the gene matches. The length of the CDR3 is 14 residues. CDR3 residues: CASYVSGSSYEQYF. In nucleotides, the CDR3 is TGTGCCAGCTACGTTAGCGGGAGCTCCTACGAGCAGTACTTC. The whole variable domain, remainder taken from reference TRBV2 and TRBJ2-7, is EPEVTQTPSHQVTQMGQEVILRCVPISNHLYFYWYRQILGQKVEFLVSFYNNEISEKSEIFDDQFSVERPDGSNFTLKIRSTKLEDSAMYFCASYVSGSSYEQYFGPGTRLTVT.

V and J are TRBV5-4 and TRBJ2-5, with 7 bases aligning to TRBD2. The V and J ends lost 9 bases and 3 bases, in that order; junction bases with no gene match: 17. Germline V CDR1 and CDR2: SGHNT, YYREEE (reference sequence). CDR3 length equals 16 residues. CDR3 loop: CATYSGADRAKETQYF. The CDR3, as DNA: TGTGCCACATACAGCGGGGCCGACAGAGCAAAAGAGACCCAGTACTTC. The entire variable domain, with the rest obtained from reference TRBV5-4 and TRBJ2-5, is as follows: ETGVTQSPTHLIKTRGQQVTLRCSSQSGHNTVSWYQQALGQGPQFIFQYYREEENGRGNFPPRFSGLQFPNYSSELNVNALELDDSALYLCATYSGADRAKETQYFGPGTRLLVL.

This rearrangement joins TRBV25-1 to TRBJ2-6; 7 bases are a match to TRBD1. Germline CDR1 MGHDK, CDR2 SYGVNS. This CDR3 has 17 residues. The ends lost 3 bases at V and 1 base at J; junction bases unmatched: 6. CDR3 nucleotides: TGTGCCAGCAGTGACCGGGGACAGCCATCTGGGGCCAACGTCCTGACTTTC. This encodes CASSDRGQPSGANVLTF. Full variable domain (outside the CDR3, taken from reference TRBV25-1 and TRBJ2-6): EADIYQTPRYLVIGTGKKITLECSQTMGHDKMYWYQQDPGMELHLIHYSYGVNSTEKGDLSSESTVSRIRTEHFPLTLESARPSHTSQYLCASSDRGQPSGANVLTFGAGSRLTVL.

V usage is TRBV7-9 and J usage is TRBJ2-5, with 11 bases fitting TRBD2. The CDR3 is made up of 17 amino acids. With V trimmed by 5 bases and J by 0 bases, 8 bases remained unmatched. CDR1 SEHNR and CDR2 FQNEAQ come from the germline V gene (reference sequence). The chain's CDR3 is CASSIRLAGSYQETQYF. In DNA form, the CDR3 reads TGTGCCAGCAGCATCAGACTAGCGGGAAGTTACCAAGAGACCCAGTACTTC.

V and J are TRBV28 and TRBJ2-7; D uncertain. From germline, CDR1 is MDHEN and CDR2 SYDVKM. The CDR3 loop spans 13 amino acids. Trimming removed 2 bases at V and 0 bases at J, with 5 bases between. The chain's CDR3 is CASSLQSSYEQYF. The CDR3, as DNA: TGTGCCAGCAGTTTACAGAGCTCCTACGAGCAGTACTTC.

The V call is TRBV7-9, the J call TRBJ2-5, with 7 bases that match TRBD2. The germline V gene encodes CDR1 SEHNR and CDR2 FQNEAQ (reference sequence). The CDR3 runs to 13 residues. Trimming removed 2 bases from V and 5 bases from J; junction bases left unmatched: 2. The chain's CDR3 is CASSLYGGETQYF. Written as DNA, the CDR3 is TGTGCCAGCAGCTTATACGGGGGGGAGACCCAGTACTTC.

The chain joins TRBV6-1 to TRBJ2-7, with 9 bases identical to TRBD2. The length of the CDR3 is 17 residues. Germline V gives CDR1 MNHNS, CDR2 SASEGT. The junction had 12 bases not matched to a gene; V was cut back by 0 bases and J by 6 bases. The CDR3 DNA is TGTGCCAGCAGTGAAGCTGGACTAGCGCTGAACGATTTCGAGCAGTACTTC. Encoded protein: CASSEAGLALNDFEQYF.

This chain joins TRBV7-6 and TRBJ2-5, with TRBD1 matching over 8 bases. Germline V gives CDR1 SGHVS, CDR2 FNYEAQ. V was clipped by 5 bases and J by 5 bases; unmatched bases: 7. The length of the CDR3 is 14 residues. The CDR3 DNA is TGTGCCAGCAGCACTCCGGGACAGGTTGAGACCCAGTACTTC. This translates into CASSTPGQVETQYF.

The rearrangement joins TRBV6-5 to TRBJ2-7, with TRBD1 as a possible D gene (5 bases). The V gene lost 0 bases and the J gene lost 3 bases, with 15 bases spanning the gap. Germline V lookup: CDR1 MNHEY, CDR2 SVGAGI. This CDR3 has 16 residues. The CDR3 is CASSYSFTGPLYEQYF. DNA for the CDR3: TGTGCCAGCAGTTACTCGTTTACAGGACCACTCTACGAGCAGTACTTC.

CDR3 loop: CASSGTGGEKTQYF. Here the CDR3 DNA reads TGTGCCAGCAGCGGGACAGGGGGCGAGAAGACCCAGTACTTC. The rearrangement uses TRBV7-6 and TRBJ2-5; 12 nucleotides match TRBD1. This CDR3 is 14 amino acids long. CDR1 and CDR2 (germline): SGHVS, FNYEAQ. Unmatched junction bases numbered 4, after V lost 5 bases and J lost 6 bases.

The V gene is TRBV4-3, the J gene TRBJ2-1, with TRBD2 matching 8 bases. CDR1 and CDR2 (germline): LGHNA, YSLEER. V gave up 0 bases and J gave up 3 bases; unmatched junction bases: 10. The CDR3 contains 18 residues. In DNA, the CDR3 is TGCGCCAGCAGCCAAGACTCACCACTAGCGGAAATCTACAATGAGCAGTTCTTC. Amino acids: CASSQDSPLAEIYNEQFF.

V and J are TRBV6-5 and TRBJ1-1; 7 nucleotides align to TRBD1. V lost 5 bases to trimming and J lost 2 bases; unmatched junction nucleotides: 8. CDR1 and CDR2 from the germline V gene are MNHEY and SVGAGI. The CDR3 runs 15 residues. This chain's CDR3 is CASSPRDSQNTEAFF. The CDR3 DNA reads as TGTGCCAGCAGTCCCCGGGACAGCCAAAACACTGAAGCTTTCTTT.

The chain employs TRBV28 and TRBJ2-5; D gene unclear. Germline V lookup: CDR1 MDHEN, CDR2 SYDVKM. V lost 1 base, J lost 2 bases, and 14 bases lay in between. This CDR3 spans 16 amino acids. CDR3 nucleotide sequence: TGTGCCAGCAGTTTATCGGTCGTTGCTTCTCAAGAGACCCAGTACTTC. Amino acids: CASSLSVVASQETQYF.

A single count supports this clone. The chain joins TRBV7-6 to TRBJ2-1; D gene unclear. Germline V gene sequence: CDR1 SGHVS, CDR2 FNYEAQ. Trimming took 1 base from V and 8 from J, leaving 6 bases between them. This CDR3 is 12 amino acids long. Written as DNA, the CDR3 is TGTGCCAGCAGCTTAGGGTCACATGAGCAGTTCTTC. It codes for CASSLGSHEQFF.

The J gene is TRBJ2-1, the V gene TRBV30; 8 nucleotides align to TRBD2. With V trimmed by 3 bases and J by 8 bases, 9 bases remained unmatched. The CDR3 runs to 14 residues. Germline V lookup: CDR1 GTSNPN, CDR2 SVGIG (reference sequence). In nucleotides, the CDR3 is TGTGCCTGGAGCGTAGCGGGGCTTTTCGATGAGCAGTTCTTC. This gives the protein CAWSVAGLFDEQFF.

The V gene is TRBV5-5, the J gene TRBJ2-2, with D uncertain. CDR1 is SGHKS, CDR2 YYEKEE, per germline (reference sequence). The germline V and J ends were trimmed by 2 bases and 1 base, with 6 bases remaining between them. This CDR3 has 14 amino acids. The CDR3 loop reads CASSFQVNTGELFF. CDR3 bases: TGTGCCAGCAGCTTTCAGGTGAACACCGGGGAGCTGTTTTTT.